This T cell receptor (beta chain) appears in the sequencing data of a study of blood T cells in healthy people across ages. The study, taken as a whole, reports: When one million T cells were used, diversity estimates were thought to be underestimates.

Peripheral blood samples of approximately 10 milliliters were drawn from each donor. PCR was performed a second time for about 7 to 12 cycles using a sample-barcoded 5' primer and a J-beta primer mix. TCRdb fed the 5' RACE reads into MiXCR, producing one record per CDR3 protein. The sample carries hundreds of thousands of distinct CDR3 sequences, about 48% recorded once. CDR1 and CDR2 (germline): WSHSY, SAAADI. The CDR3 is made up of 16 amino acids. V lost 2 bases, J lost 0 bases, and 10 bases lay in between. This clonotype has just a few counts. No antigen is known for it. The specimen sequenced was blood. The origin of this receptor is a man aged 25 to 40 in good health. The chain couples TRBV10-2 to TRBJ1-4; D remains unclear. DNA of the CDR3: TGCGCCAGCAGTGAGCACACCCCTGCAACTAATGAAAAACTGTTTTTT. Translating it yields CASSEHTPATNEKLFF.